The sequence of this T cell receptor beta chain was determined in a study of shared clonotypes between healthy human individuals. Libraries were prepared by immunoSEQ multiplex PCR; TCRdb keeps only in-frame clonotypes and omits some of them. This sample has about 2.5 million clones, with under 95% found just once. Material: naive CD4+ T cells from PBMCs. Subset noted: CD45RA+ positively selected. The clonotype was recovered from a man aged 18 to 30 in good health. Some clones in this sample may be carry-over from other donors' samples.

CDR3 residues: CASSISDTGWYEQYF. The CDR3 nucleotides are TGTGCCAGTAGTATCTCCGATACGGGGTGGTACGAGCAGTACTTC. V gene TRBV19 combines with J gene TRBJ2-7; TRBD2 is a possible D gene (5 bases). Germline values: CDR1 LNHDA, CDR2 SQIVND (reference sequence). V lost 3 bases and J lost 4, with 16 bases in between. CDR3 length: 15 amino acids.